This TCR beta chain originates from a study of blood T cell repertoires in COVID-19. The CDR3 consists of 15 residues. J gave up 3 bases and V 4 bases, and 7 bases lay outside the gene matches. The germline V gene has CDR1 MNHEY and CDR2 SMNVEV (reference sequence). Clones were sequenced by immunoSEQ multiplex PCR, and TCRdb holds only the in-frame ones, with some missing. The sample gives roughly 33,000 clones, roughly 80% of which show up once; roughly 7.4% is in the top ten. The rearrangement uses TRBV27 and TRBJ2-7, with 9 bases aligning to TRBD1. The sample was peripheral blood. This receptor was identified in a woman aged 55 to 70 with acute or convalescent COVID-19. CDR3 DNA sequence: TGTGCCAGCAGTTCCGGACAGGGGTTGGTCTACGAGCAGTACTTC. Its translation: CASSSGQGLVYEQYF.